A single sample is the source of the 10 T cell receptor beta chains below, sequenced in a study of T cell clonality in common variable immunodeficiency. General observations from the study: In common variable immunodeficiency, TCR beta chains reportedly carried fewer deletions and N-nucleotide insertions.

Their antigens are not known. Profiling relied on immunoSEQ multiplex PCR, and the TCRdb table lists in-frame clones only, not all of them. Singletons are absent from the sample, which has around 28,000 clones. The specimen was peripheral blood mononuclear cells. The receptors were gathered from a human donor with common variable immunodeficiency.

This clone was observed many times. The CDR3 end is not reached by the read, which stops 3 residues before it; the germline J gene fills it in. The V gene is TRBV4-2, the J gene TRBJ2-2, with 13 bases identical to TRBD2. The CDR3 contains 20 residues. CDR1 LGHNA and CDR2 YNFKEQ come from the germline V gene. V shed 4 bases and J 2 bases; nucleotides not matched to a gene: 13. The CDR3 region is CASSPLNPGLAGKNTGELFF. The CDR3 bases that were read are TGTGCCAGCAGCCCTCTCAATCCGGGACTAGCGGGGAAAAACACCGGGGAG.

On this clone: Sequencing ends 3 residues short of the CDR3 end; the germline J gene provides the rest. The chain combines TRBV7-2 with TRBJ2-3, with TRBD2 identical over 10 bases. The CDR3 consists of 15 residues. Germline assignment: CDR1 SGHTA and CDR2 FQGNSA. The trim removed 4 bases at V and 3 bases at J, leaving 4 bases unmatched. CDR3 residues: CASSWSGGGTDTQYF. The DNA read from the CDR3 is TGTGCCAGCAGCTGGAGCGGGGGGGGGACAGATACG. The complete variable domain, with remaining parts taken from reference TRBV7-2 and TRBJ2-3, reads GAGVSQSPSNKVTEKGKDVELRCDPISGHTALYWYRQSLGQGLEFLIYFQGNSAPDKSGLPSDRFSAERTGGSVSTLTIQRTQQEDSAVYLCASSWSGGGTDTQYFGPGTRLTVL.

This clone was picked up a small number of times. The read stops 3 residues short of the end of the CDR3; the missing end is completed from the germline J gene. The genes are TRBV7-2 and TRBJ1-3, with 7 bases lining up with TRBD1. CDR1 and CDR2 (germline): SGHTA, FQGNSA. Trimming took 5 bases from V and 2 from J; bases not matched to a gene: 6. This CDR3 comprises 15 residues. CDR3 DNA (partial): TGTGCCAGCAGCGCGAGAACAGGGGCTGGAAACACC. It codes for CASSARTGAGNT. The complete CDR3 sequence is CASSARTGAGNTIYF.

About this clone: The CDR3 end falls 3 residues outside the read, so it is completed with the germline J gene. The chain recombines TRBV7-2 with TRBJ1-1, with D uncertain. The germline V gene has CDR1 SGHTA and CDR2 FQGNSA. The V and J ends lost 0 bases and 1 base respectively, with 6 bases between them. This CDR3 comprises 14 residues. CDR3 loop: CASSLAFRNTEAFF. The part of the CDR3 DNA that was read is TGTGCCAGCAGCTTAGCGTTCAGGAACACTGAA.

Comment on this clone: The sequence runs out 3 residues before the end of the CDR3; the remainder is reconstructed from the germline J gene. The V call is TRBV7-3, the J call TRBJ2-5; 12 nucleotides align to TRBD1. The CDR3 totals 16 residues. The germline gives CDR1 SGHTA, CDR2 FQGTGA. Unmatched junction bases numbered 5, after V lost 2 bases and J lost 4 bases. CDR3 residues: CASSLDGTGGVETQYF. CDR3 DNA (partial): TGTGCCAGCAGCTTAGATGGGACAGGGGGCGTAGAGACC.

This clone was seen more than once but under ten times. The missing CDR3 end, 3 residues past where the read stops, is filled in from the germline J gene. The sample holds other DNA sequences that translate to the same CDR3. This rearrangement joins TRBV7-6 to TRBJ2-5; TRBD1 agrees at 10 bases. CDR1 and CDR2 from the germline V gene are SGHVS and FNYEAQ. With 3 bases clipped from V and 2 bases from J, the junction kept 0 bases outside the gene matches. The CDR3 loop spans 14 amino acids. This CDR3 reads CASSLGQGQETQYF. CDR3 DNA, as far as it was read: TGTGCCAGCAGCTTGGGACAGGGGCAAGAGACC.

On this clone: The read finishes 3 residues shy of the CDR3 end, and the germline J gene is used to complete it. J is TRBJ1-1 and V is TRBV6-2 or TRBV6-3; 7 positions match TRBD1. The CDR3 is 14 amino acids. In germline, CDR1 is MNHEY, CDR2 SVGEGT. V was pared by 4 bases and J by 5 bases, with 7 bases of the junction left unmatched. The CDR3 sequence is CASSLGTASTEAFF. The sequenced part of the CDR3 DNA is TGTGCCAGCAGTTTAGGGACAGCTTCGACTGAA.

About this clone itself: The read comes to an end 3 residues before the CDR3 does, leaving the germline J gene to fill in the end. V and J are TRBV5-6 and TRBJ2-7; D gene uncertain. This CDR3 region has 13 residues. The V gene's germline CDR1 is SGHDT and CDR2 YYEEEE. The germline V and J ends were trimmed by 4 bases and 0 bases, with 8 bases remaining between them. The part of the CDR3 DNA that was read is TGTGCCAGCAGCCCCGGGTCCTCCTACGAG. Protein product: CASSPGSSYE. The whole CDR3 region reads CASSPGSSYEQYF.

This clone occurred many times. The part of the CDR3 DNA that was read is TGCGCCAGCAGCCAAGGAACAGGGACCACAGATACG. Translation: CASSQGTGTTDT. The CDR3 reads in full as CASSQGTGTTDTQYF. The chain employs TRBV4-1 and TRBJ2-3; weak D call: TRBD1 (6 bases). The read ends 3 residues early relative to the CDR3; the germline J gene fills the gap. Trimming shortened V by 1 base and J by 2 bases, and 10 bases separated the two germline ends. The germline V gene has CDR1 MGHRA and CDR2 YSYEKL. The CDR3 contains 15 residues.

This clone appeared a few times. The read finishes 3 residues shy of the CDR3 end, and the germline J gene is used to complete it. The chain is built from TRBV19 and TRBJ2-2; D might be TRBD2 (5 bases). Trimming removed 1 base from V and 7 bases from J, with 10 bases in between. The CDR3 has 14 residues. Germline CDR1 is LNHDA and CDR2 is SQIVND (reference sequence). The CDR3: CASSIVWAGGELFF. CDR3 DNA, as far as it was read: TGTGCCAGTAGTATAGTTTGGGCGGGCGGGGAG.